This record looks at one T cell receptor (beta chain) sequence and its context. Its matching antigen is unknown. This specimen belongs to a study of identical twins. Study results and caveats: Excess low generation probability was seen in twin-shared out-of-frame alpha sequences.

Every one of the donors was a healthy Caucasian. It was template switching that added a universal primer site, and there were unique molecular identifiers on the cDNA. TCRdb re-called the 5' RACE reads with MiXCR, one entry per CDR3 protein. This table has more than 400,000 distinct CDR3 sequences, 13% to 15% appearing once. The germline CDR1 and CDR2 sequences are LNHNV and YYDKDF (reference sequence). This CDR3 is 13 amino acids long. The V and J ends lost 5 bases and 9 bases respectively, with 11 bases between them. This sample was shared with a second study, whose subject was yellow fever vaccine responses in identical twins.

The source is a woman in her late teens or twenties in good health. The chain uses TRBV15 and TRBJ1-6; D unresolved. Material: CD4+ T cells sorted from blood. This chain's CDR3 is CATSSVRGSPLHF. Written as DNA, the CDR3 is TGTGCCACCAGCTCCGTTCGGGGTTCACCCCTCCACTTT.